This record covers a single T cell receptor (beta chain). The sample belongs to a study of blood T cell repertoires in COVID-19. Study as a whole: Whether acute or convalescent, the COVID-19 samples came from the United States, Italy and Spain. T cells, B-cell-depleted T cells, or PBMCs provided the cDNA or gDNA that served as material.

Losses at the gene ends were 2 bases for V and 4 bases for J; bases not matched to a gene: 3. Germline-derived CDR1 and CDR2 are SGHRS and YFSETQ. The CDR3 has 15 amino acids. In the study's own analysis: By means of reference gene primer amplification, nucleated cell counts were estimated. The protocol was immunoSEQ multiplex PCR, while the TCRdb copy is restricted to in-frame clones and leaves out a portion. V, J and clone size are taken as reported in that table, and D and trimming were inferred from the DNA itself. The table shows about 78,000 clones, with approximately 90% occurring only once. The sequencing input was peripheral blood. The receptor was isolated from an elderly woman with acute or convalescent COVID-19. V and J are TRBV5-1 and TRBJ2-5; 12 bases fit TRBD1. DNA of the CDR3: TGCGCCAGCAGCTTCGGGACAGGGGGCAGAGAGACCCAGTACTTC. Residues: CASSFGTGGRETQYF. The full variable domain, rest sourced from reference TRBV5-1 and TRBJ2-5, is KAGVTQTPRYLIKTRGQQVTLSCSPISGHRSVSWYQQTPGQGLQFLFEYFSETQRNKGNFPGRFSGRQFSNSRSEMNVSTLELGDSALYLCASSFGTGGRETQYFGPGTRLLVL.